One and the same sample provided the 21 T cell receptor beta chains below, sequenced in a study of OX40 agonist ivuxolimab in advanced cancers. Clones were sequenced by immunoSEQ multiplex PCR, and TCRdb holds only the in-frame ones, with some missing. This table holds approximately 40,000 clones, approximately 80% found once. The sample here was CD4+ or CD8+ T cells sorted from blood, taken in a trial of the OX40 agonist ivuxolimab. The receptors here all came from an adult with an advanced solid tumor such as melanoma, head and neck, liver or kidney cancer.

This clone was seen just once. The gene calls are TRBV28 and TRBJ2-2; tentatively, D is TRBD1 (6 bases). The germline V gene encodes CDR1 MDHEN and CDR2 SYDVKM. This CDR3 contains 14 residues. Trimming shortened V by 8 bases and J by 0 bases, and 10 bases separated the two germline ends. The CDR3 DNA is TGTGCCAGCCTACAGGGAACGAACACCGGGGAGCTGTTTTTT. Residues: CASLQGTNTGELFF.

This clone was seen only a few times. This rearrangement joins TRBV30 to TRBJ2-7; D remains ambiguous. Germline CDR1 and CDR2: GTSNPN and SVGIG (reference sequence). V gave up 4 bases and J gave up 0 bases, with 7 bases separating them. The CDR3 consists of 12 residues. CDR3 residues: CAWMGSSYEQYF. The CDR3 nucleotides are TGTGCCTGGATGGGTTCCTCCTACGAGCAGTACTTC.

The J gene is TRBJ2-5, the V gene TRBV30; D unclear. Germline V gene sequence: CDR1 GTSNPN, CDR2 SVGIG (reference sequence). This CDR3 spans 13 amino acids. Trimming removed 2 bases at V and 5 bases at J, with 12 bases between. The CDR3 DNA follows: TGTGCCTGGAGTCGACGAAACCGGGAGACCCAGTACTTC. The encoded protein is CAWSRRNRETQYF.

In this sample, this clone turned up a few times. This chain links TRBV10-3 with TRBJ2-7; 8 nucleotides align to TRBD1. This CDR3 is built from 18 residues. V shed 3 bases and J 6 bases; nucleotides not matched to a gene: 19. The V gene's germline CDR1 is ENHRY and CDR2 SYGVKD. For the CDR3, the DNA is TGTGCCATCAGTGATCTCTCCCACAGGGGGAAGGTGGATAGCGAGCAGTACTTC. Residues: CAISDLSHRGKVDSEQYF.

The chain carries TRBV10-1 and TRBJ2-3, with D uncertain. V shed 6 bases and J shed 0 bases, with 10 bases lying between them. This CDR3 has 14 amino acids. Germline assignment: CDR1 WNHNN and CDR2 SYGVQD (reference sequence). In DNA, the CDR3 is TGCGCCAGCAGCCCTTCTGCTAGCACAGATACGCAGTATTTT. Translation gives CASSPSASTDTQYF.

In its sample, this clone was seen once. The chain combines TRBV29-1 with TRBJ2-1; TRBD2 matches at 11 bases. The junction had 8 bases not matched to a gene; V was cut back by 7 bases and J by 9 bases. The CDR3 has 13 amino acids. Germline V gives CDR1 SQVTM, CDR2 ANQGSEA. The CDR3 sequence: CSGVAGGPGEQFF. CDR3 DNA sequence: TGCAGCGGGGTAGCGGGGGGGCCGGGTGAGCAGTTCTTC.

This clone has a handful of counts. The chain recombines TRBV14 with TRBJ2-7; tentatively, D is TRBD1 (6 bases). CDR3 size: 15 residues. Per germline, CDR1 SGHDN and CDR2 FVKESK. Trimming removed 4 bases at V and 4 bases at J, with 17 bases between. Written as DNA, the CDR3 is TGTGCCAGCAGCCCACATTCCGACAGGCTATACGAGCAGTACTTC. Amino acid sequence: CASSPHSDRLYEQYF.

J is TRBJ2-7 and V is TRBV12-5; a possible D gene is TRBD1 (6 bases). The CDR3 runs 13 residues. In germline, CDR1 is LGHNT, CDR2 FRNRAP. V was cut by 6 bases and J by 9 bases, with 18 bases left in between. The CDR3 nucleotides read TGTGCTAGTGGGGAACAGGGCCTGACGGCGCAGTACTTC. Its protein product is CASGEQGLTAQYF.

The chain employs TRBV4-3 and TRBJ2-7; the match to TRBD2 covers 7 bases. The CDR3 runs 15 residues. The germline V gene encodes CDR1 LGHNA and CDR2 YSLEER. The ends lost 1 base at V and 0 bases at J; junction bases unmatched: 3. CDR3 in amino acids: CASSQGREFSYEQYF. Here the CDR3 DNA reads TGCGCCAGCAGCCAAGGGCGGGAGTTCTCCTACGAGCAGTACTTC.

The chain uses TRBV5-8 and TRBJ2-3, with TRBD2 identical over 8 bases. This CDR3 is built from 15 residues. The germline V gene has CDR1 SGHTS and CDR2 YDEGEE. The trim removed 1 base at V and 5 bases at J, leaving 6 bases unmatched. CDR3 loop: CASSLRGTRGDTQYF. DNA for the CDR3: TGTGCCAGCAGCTTGAGGGGGACTAGAGGAGATACGCAGTATTTT.

The chain uses TRBV14 and TRBJ2-3; D gene uncertain. Germline CDR1 and CDR2: SGHDN and FVKESK. V lost 1 base and J lost 5, with 7 bases in between. The CDR3 contains 13 residues. The CDR3 coding sequence is TGTGCCAGCAGCCAAGCTCAAGTAGATACGCAGTATTTT. Its protein product is CASSQAQVDTQYF. The full variable domain, with the rest looked up from reference TRBV14 and TRBJ2-3, is EAGVTQFPSHSVIEKGQTVTLRCDPISGHDNLYWYRRVMGKEIKFLLHFVKESKQDESGMPNNRFLAERTGGTYSTLKVQPAELEDSGVYFCASSQAQVDTQYFGPGTRLTVL.

In its sample, this clone was seen once. The chain combines TRBV7-9 with TRBJ2-1; possible D gene TRBD1, 6 bases. V lost 8 bases and J lost 10, with 18 bases in between. The CDR3 is 13 amino acids. Germline V lookup: CDR1 SEHNR, CDR2 FQNEAQ (reference sequence). The CDR3 spells CASDRDTILEQFF. CDR3 DNA sequence: TGTGCCAGCGACCGGGACACCATTTTAGAGCAGTTCTTC.

In regard to this clone: At one of its ends the junction is not consistent with the germline gene, which may arise from a read error. The chain recombines TRBV7-7 with TRBJ2-2; possibly TRBD1 or TRBD2 for D (5 bases each). CDR1 is SSHAT and CDR2 is FNYEAQ in the germline V gene (reference sequence). The CDR3 totals 16 residues. Here the CDR3 DNA reads TGTGCTAGCAGCTTTGGGACCCCTCCTAACACCGGGGAGCTGTTTTTT. It encodes CASSFGTPPNTGELFF.

This chain connects TRBV6-5 to TRBJ1-6; D might be TRBD1 (6 bases). V shed 7 bases and J shed 9 bases, with 19 bases lying between them. Per germline, CDR1 MNHEY and CDR2 SVGAGI. The CDR3 is made up of 15 amino acids. The CDR3 DNA sequence: TGTGCCAGCAAGGAGGGGGGAGATGTAGGTTCACCCCTCCACTTT. As protein: CASKEGGDVGSPLHF.

The chain is built from TRBV7-2 and TRBJ1-6; weak D call: TRBD1 (6 bases). Germline CDR1 is SGHTA and CDR2 is FQGNSA. V was cut by 5 bases and J by 14 bases, with 22 bases left in between. The CDR3 sequence is 15 residues long. CDR3 sequence: CASSTRATGLITLHF. The CDR3 nucleotides read TGTGCCAGCAGCACCAGAGCTACAGGGCTCATAACCCTCCACTTT. Variable domain in full (rest from reference TRBV7-2 and TRBJ1-6): GAGVSQSPSNKVTEKGKDVELRCDPISGHTALYWYRQSLGQGLEFLIYFQGNSAPDKSGLPSDRFSAERTGGSVSTLTIQRTQQEDSAVYLCASSTRATGLITLHFGNGTRLTVT.

V usage is TRBV2 and J usage is TRBJ2-7; no definite D call. V lost 8 bases and J 2 bases, leaving 16 bases between the germline ends. The CDR3 is 14 residues long. From germline, CDR1 is SNHLY and CDR2 FYNNEI. CDR3 sequence reads: CASVFQGITYEQYF. CDR3 nucleotide sequence: TGTGCCAGCGTTTTTCAAGGAATTACCTACGAGCAGTACTTC.

The chain has TRBV19 and TRBJ2-2, with 10 bases identical to TRBD1. The V and J ends lost 8 bases and 7 bases, in that order; junction bases with no gene match: 10. The germline V gene has CDR1 LNHDA and CDR2 SQIVND (reference sequence). The CDR3 runs 15 residues. The CDR3 DNA reads as TGTGCCAGTTCATCGACAGGGGGCATTGGCGGGGAGCTGTTTTTT. It is translated as CASSSTGGIGGELFF.

This chain connects TRBV27 to TRBJ2-7; 9 nucleotides align to TRBD2. Germline-derived CDR1 and CDR2 are MNHEY and SMNVEV (reference sequence). This CDR3 has 16 residues. The V segment lost 8 bases and the J segment 6 bases; nucleotides outside the gene matches: 17. In DNA form, the CDR3 reads TGTGCCAGCTCAAAACCCATGACTAGCGGTCCCTCCGAGCAGTACTTC. This sequence encodes CASSKPMTSGPSEQYF.

V usage is TRBV25-1 and J usage is TRBJ1-6, with a possible D match to TRBD1 (6 bases). Germline assignment: CDR1 MGHDK and CDR2 SYGVNS. Trimming pared 0 bases from V and 9 bases from J, leaving 12 bases between. The CDR3 length is 15 residues. CDR3 amino acids: CASSEYAGAGSPLHF. CDR3 DNA: TGTGCCAGCAGTGAATATGCAGGGGCAGGTTCACCCCTCCACTTT.

J is TRBJ2-2 and V is TRBV4-2; D unclear. Germline values: CDR1 LGHNA, CDR2 YNFKEQ. The V and J ends lost 4 bases and 4 bases respectively, with 13 bases between them. The CDR3 covers 15 residues. CDR3 DNA: TGTGCCAGCAGCCGAGTGGGTGTCGGCACCGGGGAGCTGTTTTTT. Amino acids: CASSRVGVGTGELFF.

This clone was recorded a few times. The chain uses TRBV19 and TRBJ2-1, with 10 positions matching TRBD2. Germline loops: CDR1 LNHDA, CDR2 SQIVND (reference sequence). V trimming: 9 bases; J trimming: 4 bases; junction bases outside the gene matches: 6. The CDR3 consists of 14 residues. The CDR3 DNA follows: TGTGCCAGCGTTAGCGGGGGGATTTACAATGAGCAGTTCTTC. Protein sequence: CASVSGGIYNEQFF.